One and the same sample provided the 9 T cell receptor beta chains below, sequenced in a study of OX40 agonist ivuxolimab in advanced cancers. Clones were sequenced by immunoSEQ multiplex PCR, and TCRdb holds only the in-frame ones, with some missing. Of 80,000 or so clones listed, about 90% are singletons. The input for sequencing was CD4+ or CD8+ T cells sorted from blood, taken in a trial of the OX40 agonist ivuxolimab. The receptor source for this set is an adult with an advanced solid tumor such as melanoma, head and neck, liver or kidney cancer.

V is TRBV19 and J is TRBJ2-3; D possibly corresponds to TRBD2 (6 bases). The V end was cut by 4 bases, the J end by 4 bases, with 12 bases between. The CDR3 spans 14 residues. The V gene's germline CDR1 is LNHDA and CDR2 SQIVND (reference sequence). The CDR3 coding sequence is TGTGCCAGTAGTAGACGGGAGCGGGCAGATACGCAGTATTTT. This sequence encodes CASSRRERADTQYF.

This chain connects TRBV10-1 to TRBJ2-7, with TRBD1 matching over 9 bases. This CDR3 contains 16 residues. Germline V gene lookup returns CDR1 WNHNN and CDR2 SYGVQD (reference sequence). Trimming removed 3 bases from V and 3 bases from J; junction bases left unmatched: 9. CDR3 coding DNA: TGCGCCAGCAGTGACTCCGACAGGGGGTGGAACTACGAGCAGTACTTC. Protein: CASSDSDRGWNYEQYF.

The chain employs TRBV6-1 and TRBJ2-3; D is unclear. V lost 3 bases, J lost 0 bases, and 7 bases lay in between. The CDR3 contains 14 residues. CDR1 and CDR2 (germline): MNHNS, SASEGT. The CDR3 loop is CASSDGTSTDTQYF. The DNA of the CDR3 is TGTGCCAGCAGTGACGGTACTAGCACAGATACGCAGTATTTT.

CDR3 amino acids: CASSQSAGTSGRVGRNEQFF. The CDR3 DNA sequence: TGCGCCAGCAGTCAATCCGCCGGGACTAGCGGGAGGGTGGGGAGAAATGAGCAGTTCTTC. This chain links TRBV23-1 with TRBJ2-1; 16 nucleotides align to TRBD2. TRBV23-1 is known as an ORF, though its function is uncertain. J lost 7 bases, V lost 0 bases, and 12 bases had no gene match. The CDR3 runs to 20 residues.

CDR3 sequence reads: CASSLDRQGAASEQYF. The DNA for the CDR3 is TGCGCCAGCAGCTTGGATCGACAGGGGGCCGCTAGCGAGCAGTACTTC. The chain links TRBV5-1 to TRBJ2-7; 10 nucleotides agree with TRBD1. V trimming: 0 bases; J trimming: 6 bases; junction bases outside the gene matches: 9. The germline CDR1 and CDR2 sequences are SGHRS and YFSETQ. The length of the CDR3 is 16 residues.

This sequence joins TRBV7-2 and TRBJ2-7; the D call may be TRBD1 or TRBD2 (6 bases each). CDR1 is SGHTA, CDR2 FQGNSA, per germline. The V gene lost 0 bases and the J gene lost 4 bases, with 13 bases spanning the gap. The CDR3 covers 15 residues. The CDR3 region has the DNA TGTGCCAGCAGCTTAGCGGGGGGCTCCTTTTACGAGCAGTACTTC. This sequence encodes CASSLAGGSFYEQYF. The full variable domain, rest sourced from reference TRBV7-2 and TRBJ2-7, is GAGVSQSPSNKVTEKGKDVELRCDPISGHTALYWYRQSLGQGLEFLIYFQGNSAPDKSGLPSDRFSAERTGGSVSTLTIQRTQQEDSAVYLCASSLAGGSFYEQYFGPGTRLTVT.

The V gene is TRBV15, the J gene TRBJ2-5; 11 bases are a match to TRBD2. Trimming removed 4 bases from V and 14 bases from J; junction bases left unmatched: 12. The germline V gene has CDR1 LNHNV and CDR2 YYDKDF (reference sequence). CDR3 length: 14 amino acids. The CDR3 spells CATSTYFSGGAVYF. CDR3 nucleotides: TGTGCCACCAGCACATACTTTAGCGGGGGGGCTGTCTACTTC.

The CDR3 nucleotides are TGTGCCAGCAGCTTTGGCATCTCCTACGAGCAGTACTTC. Its translation is CASSFGISYEQYF. The chain links TRBV11-3 to TRBJ2-7; D unclear. This CDR3 has 13 residues. The germline CDR1 and CDR2 sequences are SGHNT and YENEEA. The V end lost 3 bases, the J end lost 0 bases, and 6 bases lay between the germline ends.

In this sample, this clone turned up once. V gene TRBV15 combines with J gene TRBJ1-1, with D uncertain. Germline V gene lookup returns CDR1 LNHNV and CDR2 YYDKDF (reference sequence). Between the trimmed V and J ends, which lost 6 bases and 0 bases, there was a span of 14 bases. The length of the CDR3 is 15 residues. Here the CDR3 reads CATRKGETVNTEAFF. The CDR3 region has the DNA TGTGCCACCAGAAAAGGAGAGACGGTGAACACTGAAGCTTTCTTT.